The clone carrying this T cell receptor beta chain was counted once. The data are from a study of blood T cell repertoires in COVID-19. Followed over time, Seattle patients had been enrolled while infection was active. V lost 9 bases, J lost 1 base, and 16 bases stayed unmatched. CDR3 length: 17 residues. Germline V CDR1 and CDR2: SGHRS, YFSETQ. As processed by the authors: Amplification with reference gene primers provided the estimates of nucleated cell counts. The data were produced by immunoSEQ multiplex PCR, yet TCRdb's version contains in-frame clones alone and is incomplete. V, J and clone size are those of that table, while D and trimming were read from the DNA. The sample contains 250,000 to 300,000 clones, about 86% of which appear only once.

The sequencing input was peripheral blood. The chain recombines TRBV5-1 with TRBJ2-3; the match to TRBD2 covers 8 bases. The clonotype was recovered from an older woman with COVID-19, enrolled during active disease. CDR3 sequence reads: CAIGDSGAEYRTDTQYF. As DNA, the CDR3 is TGCGCCATCGGGGATAGCGGGGCCGAGTACCGCACAGATACGCAGTATTTT.